This T cell receptor beta chain was sequenced during a study of graft-versus-host responses after intestinal transplantation. About the research overall: Among the recipients, transplants were multivisceral, liver-intestinal, or isolated intestinal.

A remark on this clone: Antigen specificity is unknown.

The assay was immunoSEQ multiplex PCR, and TCRdb's table has in-frame clones only and misses some. The sample consists of 9,900 or so clones, about 92% of them appearing once. The CDR3 runs 18 residues. V was pared by 5 bases and J by 6 bases, with 26 bases between. The V gene's germline CDR1 is SGHVS and CDR2 FQNEAQ. General study results and limits: An association linked early post-transplant HvG declines with peak circulating GvH clone levels.

This specimen was PBMCs, taken roughly six weeks after intestinal transplantation. The J gene is TRBJ1-5, the V gene TRBV7-8, with D maybe TRBD1 (6 bases). The sequence came from a human patient who received an intestinal transplant, so some T cells may come from the graft donor. The CDR3 sequence is CASSHKRGTTGWVQPQHF. The CDR3 DNA sequence: TGTGCCAGCAGCCACAAACGAGGGACGACAGGTTGGGTTCAGCCCCAGCATTTT.